These T cell receptor beta chains were read from a single sample in a study of T cells in Graves' hyperthyroidism and ophthalmopathy. TCRdb processed the multiplex PCR reads anew with MiXCR; each CDR3 protein has one entry. The repertoire holds around 700,000 distinct CDR3 sequences, with 30% to 40% as singletons. The sample comprised blood. The receptors derive from a middle-aged woman with Graves' hyperthyroidism. CDR3s include the opening cysteine and the closing phenylalanine or tryptophan. Fields, in order: D gene, clone size, V gene, J gene, CDR3 length, CDR3 DNA, CDR3 protein. The D gene is left open where the match is weak. Size is stated for part of the rows, as once, few or many counts, or as a class when the clone is expanded.

>.|.|TRBV3-1|TRBJ1-5|14
TGTGCCAGCAGCCAAGACACGGGGTTTCGGCCCCAGCATTTT
CASSQDTGFRPQHF
>.|few|TRBV6-6|TRBJ1-4|11
TGTGCCAGCAGTTACCAAATAGGCGTTACCTTT
CASSYQIGVTF
>.|many|TRBV2|TRBJ1-4|13
TGTGCCAGCAGTGACAGGGAAGGAGAAAAACTGTTTTTT
CASSDREGEKLFF
>.|many|TRBV28|TRBJ1-6|17
TGTGCCAGCAGTGTCGGGCTAGAGGCACTCTATAATTCACCCCTCCACTTT
CASSVGLEALYNSPLHF
>.|.|TRBV10-3|TRBJ1-1|13
TGTGCCATCAGAAGACAGGAACACACTGAAGCTTTCTTT
CAIRRQEHTEAFF
>.|.|TRBV5-6|TRBJ2-5|13
TGTGCCAGCAGCCCGGGCCGATCGGAGACCCAGTACTTC
CASSPGRSETQYF
>.|many|TRBV12-3/TRBV12-4|TRBJ1-1|11
TGTGCCAGCAGGAATAGAGTGGGGGCTTTCTTT
CASRNRVGAFF
>TRBD1|.|TRBV12-3/TRBV12-4|TRBJ2-7|14
TGTGCCAGCAGTTTAGGGGGACAGACCAACGAGCAGTACTTC
CASSLGGQTNEQYF
>TRBD1|.|TRBV5-1|TRBJ1-2|16
TGCGCCAGCAGCTTGAGCGGGGGACAGGGGATCTATGGCTACACCTTC
CASSLSGGQGIYGYTF
>TRBD2|few|TRBV19|TRBJ2-2|16
TGTGCCAGTAGTAGTCCTAGCGGGGGCAACACCGGGGAGCTGTTTTTT
CASSSPSGGNTGELFF
>.|many|TRBV19|TRBJ1-3|15
TGTGCCAGTACCATTGGGGCGACCTCTGGAAACACCATATATTTT
CASTIGATSGNTIYF
>.|many|TRBV20-1|TRBJ2-5|14
TGCAGTGCTAGAATTCGGGGCAGGGAAGAGACCCAGTACTTC
CSARIRGREETQYF
>.|.|TRBV4-2|TRBJ2-5|15
TGTGCCAGCAGCCAAGTAAGGGGATTACAAGAGACCCAGTACTTC
CASSQVRGLQETQYF
>.|few|TRBV4-3|TRBJ1-1|14
TGCGCCAGCAGCCAAGATCGGCGAGACTCTGAAGCTTTCTTT
CASSQDRRDSEAFF
>TRBD2|.|TRBV11-2|TRBJ2-1|15
TGTGCCAGCAGACCTAGCGGGAGGGGGGAGAATGAGCAGTTCTTC
CASRPSGRGENEQFF
>.|.|TRBV7-2|TRBJ1-1|15
TGTGCCAGCAGCCCAGGGATTCGGACTAACACTGAAGCTTTCTTT
CASSPGIRTNTEAFF